A single sample gave rise to the 30 T cell receptor beta chains below, sequenced in a study of beta chain features in type 1 diabetes. cDNA synthesis used the whole RNA isolate, giving expressed TCRB sequences. Using immunoSEQ multiplex PCR, the repertoire was profiled, and TCRdb retains in-frame clones only, with some absent. The table shows under 350,000 clones, with under 8.5% occurring only once. Sequencing input: central memory CD4+ T cells from blood. The origin of the receptors is a young woman in good health.

The chain links TRBV7-6 to TRBJ2-3, with D perhaps TRBD1 (6 bases). CDR3 length: 15 amino acids. Trimming pared 0 bases from V and 4 bases from J, leaving 11 bases between. Germline V gives CDR1 SGHVS, CDR2 FNYEAQ. Written as DNA, the CDR3 is TGTGCCAGCAGCTTAGCGGGGGCCCCAGCAGATACGCAGTATTTT. It is translated as CASSLAGAPADTQYF.

The chain carries TRBV7-2 and TRBJ1-2; 7 nucleotides line up with TRBD1. Germline CDR1 SGHTA, CDR2 FQGNSA. CDR3 length equals 14 residues. V was clipped by 6 bases and J by 2 bases; unmatched bases: 6. The CDR3 DNA is TGTGCCAGCAGTTCCTACAGGGGAAACTATGGCTACACCTTC. This translates into CASSSYRGNYGYTF.

This clone has at least ten counts. This chain's CDR3 is CASSPRPYGYTF. CDR3 nucleotide sequence: TGTGCCAGCAGCCCTAGACCGTATGGCTACACCTTC. The gene calls are TRBV7-2 and TRBJ1-2; no firm D call. The CDR3 has 12 amino acids. Trimming left V 5 bases short and J 5 bases short, with 9 bases between. Per germline, CDR1 SGHTA and CDR2 FQGNSA.

The rearrangement uses TRBV11-2 and TRBJ2-1; TRBD2 might be the D (6 bases). The V end was cut by 8 bases, the J end by 4 bases, with 12 bases between. CDR1 is SGHAT and CDR2 is FQNNGV in the germline V gene. The length of the CDR3 is 13 residues. CDR3 region: CASGGGKYNEQFF. CDR3 nucleotides: TGTGCCAGCGGTGGGGGGAAGTACAATGAGCAGTTCTTC.

The chain recombines TRBV25-1 with TRBJ1-4, with D unclear. The CDR3 is made up of 15 amino acids. Deletions cut 3 bases from V and 0 bases from J, with 8 bases between. The germline V gene encodes CDR1 MGHDK and CDR2 SYGVNS. The CDR3 region is CASSDRVATNEKLFF. As DNA, the CDR3 is TGTGCCAGCAGTGATCGGGTCGCAACTAATGAAAAACTGTTTTTT.

This sequence joins TRBV7-2 and TRBJ2-1, with 12 bases fitting TRBD2. CDR3 size: 16 residues. V lost 5 bases and J lost 2; bases outside the gene matches: 4. From germline, CDR1 is SGHTA and CDR2 FQGNSA. The CDR3 is CASSLLAGGAYNEQFF. For the CDR3, the DNA is TGTGCCAGCAGCCTTCTAGCGGGAGGGGCCTACAATGAGCAGTTCTTC.

This clone was found a few times. The rearrangement links TRBV6-4 to TRBJ2-3; TRBD2 agrees at 8 bases. V gave up 2 bases and J gave up 4 bases; unmatched junction bases: 8. Germline CDR1 is MRHNA and CDR2 is SNTAGT. The CDR3 has 16 residues. Written as DNA, the CDR3 is TGTGCCAGCAGTGACCATGGGAGCGGGGGTCCAGATACGCAGTATTTT. It specifies CASSDHGSGGPDTQYF.

There are many counts of this clone. The J gene is TRBJ1-1, the V gene TRBV11-3; D gene ambiguous. V lost 8 bases and J lost 2, with 12 bases in between. CDR3 length equals 13 residues. Germline CDR1 SGHNT, CDR2 YENEEA. CDR3 sequence reads: CASGWGINTEAFF. The CDR3 nucleotides are TGTGCCAGCGGTTGGGGAATTAACACTGAAGCTTTCTTT.

The rearrangement uses TRBV19 and TRBJ2-2, with unresolved D. This CDR3 comprises 13 residues. CDR1 is LNHDA, CDR2 SQIVND, per germline (reference sequence). V was clipped by 6 bases and J by 5 bases, with 10 bases between them. CDR3: CASRQGKTGELFF. The CDR3 bases are TGTGCCAGTAGGCAAGGGAAGACCGGGGAGCTGTTTTTT.

At least ten counts were recorded for this clone. In DNA form, the CDR3 reads TGTGCCAGCCGGGAGGGGGGCGGCTACGAGCAGTACGTC. Its protein product is CASREGGGYEQYV. J is TRBJ2-7 and V is TRBV6-6; 8 positions match TRBD2. Looked up from germline, CDR1 is MNHNY and CDR2 is SVGAGI (reference sequence). This CDR3 has 13 residues. After removal of 8 bases from V and 3 bases from J, the junction contained 6 bases not matched to a gene.

This clone has a handful of counts. The rearrangement joins TRBV10-3 to TRBJ1-2, with TRBD1 as a possible D gene (5 bases). Germline values: CDR1 ENHRY, CDR2 SYGVKD. V was cut by 0 bases and J by 4 bases, with 21 bases left in between. The CDR3 totals 18 residues. This chain's CDR3 is CAISESGIRSGSVYGYTF. The CDR3 DNA reads as TGTGCCATCAGTGAGTCGGGTATTCGTTCAGGGTCGGTCTATGGCTACACCTTC.

This clone occurred a few times. J is TRBJ2-2 and V is TRBV27, with D unresolved. V shed 5 bases and J shed 0 bases, with 13 bases lying between them. The CDR3 runs to 16 residues. CDR1 is MNHEY and CDR2 is SMNVEV in the germline V gene (reference sequence). The CDR3 protein is CASSSSAIANTGELFF. CDR3 nucleotide sequence: TGTGCCAGCAGTAGTTCTGCGATCGCGAACACCGGGGAGCTGTTTTTT.

This clone occurred many times. J is TRBJ1-2 and V is TRBV7-2, with TRBD1 matching over 7 bases. With V trimmed by 5 bases and J by 4 bases, 7 bases remained unmatched. Germline CDR1 is SGHTA and CDR2 is FQGNSA. The CDR3 consists of 14 residues. As DNA, the CDR3 is TGTGCCAGCAGCCCTAGGGGACAGACCTATGGCTACACCTTC. Translated: CASSPRGQTYGYTF.

This clone was picked up a small number of times. V and J are TRBV11-2 and TRBJ2-3; 10 bases map to TRBD1. The V segment lost 1 base and the J segment 5 bases; nucleotides outside the gene matches: 3. The CDR3 length is 15 residues. Looked up from germline, CDR1 is SGHAT and CDR2 is FQNNGV. CDR3 region: CASSLVGQGIDTQYF. The CDR3 bases are TGTGCCAGCAGCTTAGTGGGACAGGGGATAGATACGCAGTATTTT.

This clone was recorded at least ten times. The chain links TRBV4-3 to TRBJ2-1; the match to TRBD2 covers 11 bases. The V and J ends lost 8 bases and 5 bases, in that order; junction bases with no gene match: 11. The length of the CDR3 is 16 residues. Germline V gene lookup returns CDR1 LGHNA and CDR2 YSLEER. The CDR3 reads CASSLAGARGDNEQFF. In nucleotides, the CDR3 is TGCGCCAGCTCACTAGCGGGGGCCCGGGGAGACAATGAGCAGTTCTTC.

This clone was seen only a few times. The chain recombines TRBV29-1 with TRBJ1-1; no clear D. This CDR3 comprises 12 residues. Germline V gives CDR1 SQVTM, CDR2 ANQGSEA. Between the trimmed V and J ends, which lost 8 bases and 5 bases, there was a span of 15 bases. The CDR3: CSFHRAETEAFF. The DNA for the CDR3 is TGCAGCTTTCACCGGGCAGAAACTGAAGCTTTCTTT.

As concerns this clone: One end of the junction varies from germline; a read error may be responsible. This rearrangement joins TRBV7-7 to TRBJ2-1; D possibly corresponds to TRBD2 (6 bases). The CDR3 is 14 residues long. Germline CDR1 is SSHAT and CDR2 is FNYEAQ (reference sequence). The DNA of the CDR3 is TGTGCTAGCAGCCCCTCTAGCGTATACAATGAGCAGTTCTTC. It translates to CASSPSSVYNEQFF.

Ten or more counts support this clone. The chain employs TRBV7-9 and TRBJ2-1; D is undetermined. The germline gives CDR1 SEHNR, CDR2 FQNEAQ (reference sequence). V was clipped by 6 bases and J by 4 bases, with 13 bases between them. CDR3 length: 14 residues. The CDR3 here is CASRILDPYNEQFF. In DNA, the CDR3 is TGTGCCAGCAGGATATTAGACCCTTACAATGAGCAGTTCTTC.

This clone appeared a few times. The chain recombines TRBV29-1 with TRBJ1-4, with D perhaps TRBD1 (5 bases). The CDR3 runs 13 residues. Trimming pared 4 bases from V and 7 bases from J, leaving 13 bases between. Per the germline V gene, CDR1 is SQVTM and CDR2 is ANQGSEA. CDR3 sequence reads: CSVGGQGGEKLFF. CDR3 in DNA: TGCAGCGTTGGTGGCCAGGGTGGTGAAAAACTGTTTTTT.

This clone was detected many times. This chain connects TRBV18 to TRBJ2-1; D not resolved. V lost 4 bases, J lost 4 bases, and 8 bases lay in between. CDR1 and CDR2 (germline): KGHSH, LQKENI. The CDR3 is 13 amino acids. DNA of the CDR3: TGTGCCAGCTCACTTCAGAAATACAATGAGCAGTTCTTC. Amino acids: CASSLQKYNEQFF.

This clone was detected a few times. The chain joins TRBV27 to TRBJ2-3; D assignment may be TRBD1 or TRBD2 (5 bases each). V dropped 5 bases and J dropped 2 bases, with 14 bases sitting between them. CDR1 and CDR2 from the germline V gene are MNHEY and SMNVEV (reference sequence). This CDR3 comprises 15 residues. The chain's CDR3 is CASSLDRDHTDTQYF. CDR3 nucleotides: TGTGCCAGCAGTCTCGACCGGGACCACACAGATACGCAGTATTTT.

This clone has more than one count but fewer than ten. The chain is built from TRBV5-1 and TRBJ2-2; D is undetermined. CDR1 SGHRS and CDR2 YFSETQ come from the germline V gene. The length of the CDR3 is 14 residues. V was pared by 3 bases and J by 3 bases, with 9 bases between. CDR3: CASSSKTDTGELFF. CDR3 coding DNA: TGCGCCAGCAGCTCGAAAACTGACACCGGGGAGCTGTTTTTT.

In this sample, this clone turned up a few times. The V and J genes are TRBV9 and TRBJ1-1; 7 nucleotides line up with TRBD1. Per the germline V gene, CDR1 is SGDLS and CDR2 is YYNGEE. Trimming removed 4 bases from V and 5 bases from J; junction bases left unmatched: 8. This CDR3 spans 14 amino acids. As DNA, the CDR3 is TGTGCCAGCAGCTTGGGACAGCTAAAGACTGAAGCTTTCTTT. Its translation: CASSLGQLKTEAFF.

The gene calls are TRBV7-2 and TRBJ2-2; 7 nucleotides agree with TRBD1. This CDR3 contains 17 residues. V lost 5 bases, J lost 0 bases, and 9 bases stayed unmatched. CDR1 SGHTA and CDR2 FQGNSA come from the germline V gene. CDR3 in amino acids: CASSIAPGTANTGELFF. The CDR3 nucleotides read TGTGCCAGCAGCATCGCCCCCGGGACAGCGAACACCGGGGAGCTGTTTTTT.

The CDR3 nucleotides are TGCAGCGTCGTCGGGGTGGACGCTTTCTTT. Translation: CSVVGVDAFF. The chain couples TRBV29-1 to TRBJ1-1; D not resolved. This CDR3 has 10 residues. Trimming shortened V by 6 bases and J by 11 bases, and 13 bases separated the two germline ends. CDR1 and CDR2 (germline): SQVTM, ANQGSEA.

This clone has just a few counts. This chain links TRBV7-9 with TRBJ1-4; D is uncertain. Trimming removed 4 bases at V and 6 bases at J, with 12 bases between. CDR3 length: 14 amino acids. The germline CDR1 and CDR2 sequences are SEHNR and FQNEAQ (reference sequence). The CDR3 here is CASSSDRLDEKLFF. Written as DNA, the CDR3 is TGTGCCAGCAGCTCCGACCGATTAGATGAAAAACTGTTTTTT.

The V call is TRBV7-9, the J call TRBJ1-4, with D possibly matching TRBD1 (5 bases). The CDR3 spans 15 residues. V lost 6 bases, J lost 3 bases, and 14 bases lay in between. Germline V gene sequence: CDR1 SEHNR, CDR2 FQNEAQ (reference sequence). The CDR3 loop reads CASSGDLVANEKLFF. The CDR3 coding sequence is TGTGCCAGCAGTGGGGACCTCGTAGCTAATGAAAAACTGTTTTTT.

The rearrangement uses TRBV30 and TRBJ2-1; 7 positions agree with TRBD2. CDR1 is GTSNPN and CDR2 is SVGIG in the germline V gene (reference sequence). V lost 3 bases to trimming and J lost 0 bases; unmatched junction nucleotides: 11. There are 17 residues in the CDR3. The CDR3 is CAWSLWGGPRSYNEQFF. Here the CDR3 DNA reads TGTGCCTGGAGCCTCTGGGGGGGTCCCCGCTCCTACAATGAGCAGTTCTTC.

CDR3 in DNA: TGTGCCAGCTCACCAATGGGGGCTAATGAAGCTTTCTTT. This translates into CASSPMGANEAFF. The gene calls are TRBV18 and TRBJ1-1, with D tentatively TRBD1 (6 bases). The CDR3 spans 13 residues. V lost 2 bases to trimming and J lost 7 bases, with 11 bases between them. Germline CDR1 and CDR2: KGHSH and LQKENI.

With respect to this clone: This sample also contains other DNA sequences that code for the same CDR3. The V gene is TRBV19, the J gene TRBJ2-3, with 9 bases lining up with TRBD1. Germline values: CDR1 LNHDA, CDR2 SQIVND (reference sequence). V trimming: 3 bases; J trimming: 3 bases; junction bases outside the gene matches: 1. The CDR3 consists of 14 residues. The CDR3 coding sequence is TGTGCCAGTAGTATGGGACAGGGAACAGATACGCAGTATTTT. Translating it yields CASSMGQGTDTQYF.